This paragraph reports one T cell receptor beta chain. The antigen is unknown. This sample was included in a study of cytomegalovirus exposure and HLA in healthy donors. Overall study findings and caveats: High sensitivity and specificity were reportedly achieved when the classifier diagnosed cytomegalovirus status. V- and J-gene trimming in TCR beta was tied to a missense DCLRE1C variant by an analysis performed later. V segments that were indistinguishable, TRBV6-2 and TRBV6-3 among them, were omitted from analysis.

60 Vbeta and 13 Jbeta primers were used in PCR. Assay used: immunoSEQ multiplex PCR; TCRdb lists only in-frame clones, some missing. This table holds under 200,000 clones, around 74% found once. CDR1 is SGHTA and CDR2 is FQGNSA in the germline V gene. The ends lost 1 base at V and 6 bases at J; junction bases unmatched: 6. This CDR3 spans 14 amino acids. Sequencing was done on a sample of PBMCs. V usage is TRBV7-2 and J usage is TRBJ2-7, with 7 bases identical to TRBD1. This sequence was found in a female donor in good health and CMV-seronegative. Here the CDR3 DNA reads TGTGCCAGCAGCTTAGGACAGGGTACCTTCGAGCAGTACTTC. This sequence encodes CASSLGQGTFEQYF.